The sequence of this T cell receptor beta chain was determined in a study of blood T cell repertoires in COVID-19. Germline V lookup: CDR1 MDHEN, CDR2 SYDVKM. V was shortened by 4 bases and J by 3 bases, with 17 bases between the two germline ends. CDR3 length: 16 amino acids. The data were produced by immunoSEQ multiplex PCR, yet TCRdb's version contains in-frame clones alone and is incomplete. The sample has tens of thousands of clones, around 90% seen once. The V gene is TRBV28, the J gene TRBJ2-3; a weak D match, TRBD2 (6 bases). The sequenced sample was peripheral blood. The clonotype comes from a human donor in a cohort sampled during active COVID-19. CDR3 nucleotides: TGTGCCAGCAGTTACTGGGACTTTAACGGGACAGATACGCAGTATTTT. Amino acid sequence: CASSYWDFNGTDTQYF.